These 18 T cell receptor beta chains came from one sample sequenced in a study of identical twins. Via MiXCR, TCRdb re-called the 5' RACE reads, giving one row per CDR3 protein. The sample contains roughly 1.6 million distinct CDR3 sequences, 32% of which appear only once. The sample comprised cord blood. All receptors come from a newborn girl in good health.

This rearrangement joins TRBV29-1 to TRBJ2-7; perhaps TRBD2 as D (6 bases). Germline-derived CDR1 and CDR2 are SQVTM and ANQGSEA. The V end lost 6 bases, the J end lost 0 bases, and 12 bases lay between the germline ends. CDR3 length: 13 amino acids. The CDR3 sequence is CSVDPGGSYEQYF. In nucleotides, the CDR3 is TGCAGCGTCGATCCCGGGGGCTCCTACGAGCAGTACTTC.

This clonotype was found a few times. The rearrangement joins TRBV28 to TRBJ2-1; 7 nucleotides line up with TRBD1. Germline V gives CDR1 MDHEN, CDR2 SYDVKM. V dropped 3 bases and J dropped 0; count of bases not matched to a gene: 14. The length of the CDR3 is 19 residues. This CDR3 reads CASSFSGTAARGSYNEQFF. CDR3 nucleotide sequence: TGTGCCAGCAGTTTCTCCGGGACAGCGGCCCGGGGCTCCTACAATGAGCAGTTCTTC. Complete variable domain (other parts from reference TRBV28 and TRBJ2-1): DVKVTQSSRYLVKRTGEKVFLECVQDMDHENMFWYRQDPGLGLRLIYFSYDVKMKEKGDIPEGYSVSREKKERFSLILESASTNQTSMYLCASSFSGTAARGSYNEQFFGPGTRLTVL.

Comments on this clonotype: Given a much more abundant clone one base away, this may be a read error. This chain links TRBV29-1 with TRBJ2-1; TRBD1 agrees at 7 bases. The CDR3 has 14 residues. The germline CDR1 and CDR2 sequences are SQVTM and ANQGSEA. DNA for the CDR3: TGCAACGTTACTGACAGGGATCAGGACAATGAGCAGTTCTTC. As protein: CNVTDRDQDNEQFF.

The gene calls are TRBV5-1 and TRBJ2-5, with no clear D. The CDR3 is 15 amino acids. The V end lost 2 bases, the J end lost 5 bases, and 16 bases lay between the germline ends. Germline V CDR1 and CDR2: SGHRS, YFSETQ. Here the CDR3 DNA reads TGCGCCAGCAGCTTTGGTACGCCGGTCGGGGAGACCCAGTACTTC. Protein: CASSFGTPVGETQYF.

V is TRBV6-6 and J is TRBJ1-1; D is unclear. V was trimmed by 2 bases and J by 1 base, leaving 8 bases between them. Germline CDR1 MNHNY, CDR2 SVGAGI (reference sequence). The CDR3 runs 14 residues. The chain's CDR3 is CASSYVLENTEAFF. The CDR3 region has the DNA TGTGCCAGCAGTTACGTTTTAGAGAACACTGAAGCTTTCTTT.

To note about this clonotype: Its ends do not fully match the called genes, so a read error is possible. CDR3 in amino acids: CASGQVTASMRDTQYF. CDR3 DNA sequence: TGCGCCAGCGGCCAAGTGACGGCTAGCATGAGAGATACGCAGTATTTT. The V gene is TRBV4-1, the J gene TRBJ2-3; D perhaps matches TRBD2 (5 bases). Germline CDR1 is MGHRA and CDR2 is YSYEKL. The CDR3 runs to 16 residues.

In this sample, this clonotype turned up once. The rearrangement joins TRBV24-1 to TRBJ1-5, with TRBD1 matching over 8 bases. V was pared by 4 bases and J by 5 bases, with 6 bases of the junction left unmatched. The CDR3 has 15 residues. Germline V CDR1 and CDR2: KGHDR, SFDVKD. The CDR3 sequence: CATSDNRGGDQPQHF. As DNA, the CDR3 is TGTGCCACCAGTGACAACAGGGGGGGGGATCAGCCCCAGCATTTT.

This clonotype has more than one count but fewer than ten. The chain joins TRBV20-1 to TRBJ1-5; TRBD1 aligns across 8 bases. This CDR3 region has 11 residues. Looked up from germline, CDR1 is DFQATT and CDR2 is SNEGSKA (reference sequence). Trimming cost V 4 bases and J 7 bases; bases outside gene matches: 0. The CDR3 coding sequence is TGCAGTGCTACAGGGGGCCAGCCCCAGCATTTT. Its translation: CSATGGQPQHF.

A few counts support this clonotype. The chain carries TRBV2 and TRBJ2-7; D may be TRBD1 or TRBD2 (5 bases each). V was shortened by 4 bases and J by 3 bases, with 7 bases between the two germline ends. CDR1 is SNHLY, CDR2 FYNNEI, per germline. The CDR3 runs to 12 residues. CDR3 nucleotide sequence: TGTGCCAGCAGTGGGGGGTACTACGAGCAGTACTTC. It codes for CASSGGYYEQYF.

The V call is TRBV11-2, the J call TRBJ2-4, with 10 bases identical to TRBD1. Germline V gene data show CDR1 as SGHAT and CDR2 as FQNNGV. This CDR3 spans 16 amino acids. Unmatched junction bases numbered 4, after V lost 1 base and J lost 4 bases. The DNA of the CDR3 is TGTGCCAGCAGCTTAGGGGACAGGGGCCCTAAAAACATTCAGTACTTC. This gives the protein CASSLGDRGPKNIQYF.

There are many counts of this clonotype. The CDR3 region is CASTIGPRTDTQYF. CDR3 bases: TGTGCCAGCACCATTGGACCCCGAACAGATACGCAGTATTTT. The V and J genes are TRBV3-1 and TRBJ2-3; the D is unclear. Germline CDR1 is LGHDT and CDR2 is YNNKEL (reference sequence). V was shortened by 7 bases and J by 3 bases, with 14 bases between the two germline ends. The CDR3 has 14 residues.

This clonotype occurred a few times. CDR3 residues: CASSLGRGRANVLTF. The CDR3, as DNA: TGTGCCAGCAGTTTAGGAAGGGGGAGGGCCAACGTCCTGACTTTC. The V and J genes are TRBV28 and TRBJ2-6; D perhaps matches TRBD1 (6 bases). CDR1 is MDHEN and CDR2 is SYDVKM in the germline V gene. The CDR3 has 15 amino acids. V lost 2 bases and J 5 bases, leaving 10 bases between the germline ends.

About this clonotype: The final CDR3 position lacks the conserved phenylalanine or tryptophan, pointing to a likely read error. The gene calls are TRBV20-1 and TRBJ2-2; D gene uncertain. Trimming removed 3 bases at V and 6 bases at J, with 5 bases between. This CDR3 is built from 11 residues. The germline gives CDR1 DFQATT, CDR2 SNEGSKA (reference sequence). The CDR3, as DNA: TGCAGTGCTAGTTCGCCCGGGGAGCTGTTTTTG. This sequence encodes CSASSPGELFL.

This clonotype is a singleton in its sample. CDR3 DNA sequence: TGTGCCAGCAGCCCCTCGGGCCGTACGAGGGGCTACACCTTC. The encoded protein is CASSPSGRTRGYTF. The chain recombines TRBV27 with TRBJ1-2; D not resolved. This CDR3 spans 14 amino acids. Trimming took off 6 bases at V and 8 bases at J, with 19 bases between the two ends. Germline assignment: CDR1 MNHEY and CDR2 SMNVEV (reference sequence).

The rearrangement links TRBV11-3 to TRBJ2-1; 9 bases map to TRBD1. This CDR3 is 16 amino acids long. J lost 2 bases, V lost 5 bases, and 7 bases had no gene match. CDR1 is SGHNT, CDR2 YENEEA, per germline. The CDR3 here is CASSRQGQGTYNEQFF. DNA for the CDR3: TGTGCCAGCAGCCGACAGGGACAGGGCACCTACAATGAGCAGTTCTTC.

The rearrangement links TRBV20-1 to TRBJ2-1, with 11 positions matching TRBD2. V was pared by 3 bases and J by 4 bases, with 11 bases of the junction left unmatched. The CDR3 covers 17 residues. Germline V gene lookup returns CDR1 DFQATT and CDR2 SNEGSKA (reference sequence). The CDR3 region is CSASKYSGGAYYNEQFF. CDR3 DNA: TGCAGTGCTAGTAAATATAGCGGGGGGGCATATTACAATGAGCAGTTCTTC.

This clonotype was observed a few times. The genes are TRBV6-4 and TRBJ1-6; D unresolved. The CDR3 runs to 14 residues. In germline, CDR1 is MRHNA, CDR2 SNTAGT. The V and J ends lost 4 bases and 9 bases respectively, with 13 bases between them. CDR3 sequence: CASSVTGFSSPLHF. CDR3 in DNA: TGTGCCAGCAGTGTGACTGGGTTTAGTTCACCCCTCCACTTT.

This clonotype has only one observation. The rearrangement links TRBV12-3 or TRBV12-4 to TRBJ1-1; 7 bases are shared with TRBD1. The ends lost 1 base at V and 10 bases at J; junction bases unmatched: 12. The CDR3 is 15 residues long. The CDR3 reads CASSLDLDREMGAFF. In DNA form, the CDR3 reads TGTGCCAGCAGTTTAGATCTCGACAGGGAAATGGGAGCTTTCTTT.